This TCR beta chain was captured in a study of T cell repertoires in cytomegalovirus infection (dated by TCRdb to between 2018 and 2021). Describing the broader study: Peptide stimulations targeted recently identified HLA-C-restricted CMV epitopes, whose presentation resists viral immunomodulation, together with well-studied HLA-B-restricted epitopes. Because public TCR beta signatures pointed to carriage of CMV infection together with the matching HLA type, the HLA type of each donor mattered for the analysis.

Sequencing took place on an Illumina HiSeq 1500. TCRdb handled the public reads itself, with Q25 trimming in fastp and clone calling in MiXCR, and kept productive beta chains. Each record represents a unique CDR3 protein, reported with the most common genes and DNA among its rows. This sample lists 900,000 to 950,000 distinct CDR3 sequences; 25% to 40% were detected once. The ten most abundant clones make up around 15% of the sample. Summary of the overall study and its limitations: In both this cohort and an independent cohort of 300 to 450 donors, the cumulative frequency of public TCR beta family members distinguished carriers of CMV infection plus the relevant HLA type. The ex vivo response was dominated by HLA-C-restricted CMV-specific TCR beta clonotypes, which also provided the single most frequent clonotype in two of eight donors.

V is cut by 3 bases and J by 0 bases, and the space between the germline ends is 11 bases. The CDR3 measures 16 amino acids from cysteine to phenylalanine. This entry keeps only the CDR3 DNA: 48 bases, framed from base 1. CDR1 and CDR2 were assigned from the germline V gene (reference sequence) as MNHEY and SMNVEV. What the treatment or condition label conveys for this sample: in vitro stimulation with specific CMV peptide epitopes to enrich CMV-specific T cells. Of note for this clonotype: What this receptor recognizes is not known. Base-call qualities are not available, and no considerably larger clone is one nucleotide away.

Source: cultured CD8+ T cells from PBMCs, taken from culture after CMV antigen stimulation. The receptor comes from a human donor in good health (CMV status not recorded). Some clones in this sample may be carry-over from other donors' samples. The chain couples TRBV27 to TRBJ2-2; the D match is possibly TRBD1 or TRBD2, with 5 bases aligned in each. The CDR3 in this case is CASSFLGTPNTGELFF. The nucleotide sequence is given as TGTGCCAGCAGTTTCTTGGGGACGCCGAACACCGGGGAGCTGTTTTTT.